The source of this TCR beta chain is a study of T cell responses to AZD1222 COVID-19 vaccine. Whole-study findings and limits: A reported finding is that nearly half of spike-specific TCRs target unmutated variant regions.

With regard to this clone: Its matching antigen is unknown.

In germline, CDR1 is GTSNPN, CDR2 SVGIG (reference sequence). The CDR3 has 14 amino acids. V was clipped by 6 bases and J by 0 bases, with 12 bases between them. TCRdb's table, derived via immunoSEQ multiplex PCR, lists solely in-frame clones and lacks some. The table lists some 99,000 clones, roughly nine tenths of them singletons. The V call is TRBV30, the J call TRBJ2-1; weak D call: TRBD2 (6 bases). This material consisted of peripheral blood, taken on day 0 of AZD1222 vaccination. The receptor's source is an adult in good health. The CDR3 sequence: CACFISGSYNEQFF. The CDR3 region has the DNA TGTGCCTGTTTTATTAGCGGCTCCTACAATGAGCAGTTCTTC.